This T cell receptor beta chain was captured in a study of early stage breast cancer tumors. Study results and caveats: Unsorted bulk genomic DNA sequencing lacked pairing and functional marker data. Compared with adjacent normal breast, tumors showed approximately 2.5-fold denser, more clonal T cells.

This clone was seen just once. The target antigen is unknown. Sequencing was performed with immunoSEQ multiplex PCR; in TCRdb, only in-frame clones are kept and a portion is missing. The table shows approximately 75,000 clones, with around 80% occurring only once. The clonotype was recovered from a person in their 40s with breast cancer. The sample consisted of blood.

CDR3: CASTQDSYLSYNEQFF. CDR3 nucleotides: TGTGCCAGCACCCAAGACTCGTACCTCTCCTACAATGAGCAGTTCTTC. This sequence joins TRBV2 and TRBJ2-1, with D unresolved. V lost 7 bases and J lost 0, with 16 bases in between. Germline lookup yields CDR1 SNHLY and CDR2 FYNNEI. This CDR3 has 16 residues.